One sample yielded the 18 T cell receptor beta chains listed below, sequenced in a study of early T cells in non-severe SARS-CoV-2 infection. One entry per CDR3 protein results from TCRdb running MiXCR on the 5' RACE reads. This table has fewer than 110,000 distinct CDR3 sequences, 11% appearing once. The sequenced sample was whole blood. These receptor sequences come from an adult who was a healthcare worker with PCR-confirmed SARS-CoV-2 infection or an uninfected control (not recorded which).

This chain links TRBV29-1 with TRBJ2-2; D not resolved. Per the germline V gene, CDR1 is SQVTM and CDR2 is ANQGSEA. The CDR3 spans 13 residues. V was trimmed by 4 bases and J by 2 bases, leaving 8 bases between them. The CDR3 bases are TGCAGCGTTGTGGCGGCCAACACCGGGGAGCTGTTTTTT. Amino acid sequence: CSVVAANTGELFF.

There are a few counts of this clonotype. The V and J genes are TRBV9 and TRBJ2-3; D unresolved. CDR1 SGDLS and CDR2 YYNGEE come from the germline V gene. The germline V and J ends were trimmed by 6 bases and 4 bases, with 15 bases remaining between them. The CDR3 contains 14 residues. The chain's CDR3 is CASTPVSLSDTQYF. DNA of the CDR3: TGTGCCAGCACCCCAGTCAGCTTGTCAGATACGCAGTATTTT.

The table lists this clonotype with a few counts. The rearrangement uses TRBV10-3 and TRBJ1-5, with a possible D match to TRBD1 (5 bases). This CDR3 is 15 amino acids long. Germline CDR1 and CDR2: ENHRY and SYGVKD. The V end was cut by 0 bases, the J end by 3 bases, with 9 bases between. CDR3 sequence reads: CAISESRGVNQPQHF. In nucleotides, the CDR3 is TGTGCCATCAGTGAGTCGCGGGGGGTCAATCAGCCCCAGCATTTT.

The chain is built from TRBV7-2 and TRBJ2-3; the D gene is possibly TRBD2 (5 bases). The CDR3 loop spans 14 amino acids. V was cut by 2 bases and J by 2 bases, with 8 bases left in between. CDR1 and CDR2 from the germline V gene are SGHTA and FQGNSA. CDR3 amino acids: CASSLTRTTDTQYF. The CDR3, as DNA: TGTGCCAGCAGCTTAACTAGAACCACAGATACGCAGTATTTT.

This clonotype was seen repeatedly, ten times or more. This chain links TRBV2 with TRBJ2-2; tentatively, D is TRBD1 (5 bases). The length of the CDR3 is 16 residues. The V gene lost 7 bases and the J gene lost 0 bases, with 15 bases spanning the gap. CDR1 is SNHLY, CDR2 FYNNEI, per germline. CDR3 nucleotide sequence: TGTGCCAGCATATCTGTGGGCAGGGCGAACACCGGGGAGCTGTTTTTT. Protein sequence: CASISVGRANTGELFF.

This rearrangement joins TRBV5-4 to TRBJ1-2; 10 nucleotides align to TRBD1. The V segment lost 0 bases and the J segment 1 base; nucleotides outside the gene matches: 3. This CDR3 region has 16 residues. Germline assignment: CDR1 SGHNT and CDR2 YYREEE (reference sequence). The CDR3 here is CASSLEGTGVNYGYTF. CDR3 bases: TGTGCCAGCAGCTTGGAGGGGACAGGGGTTAACTATGGCTACACCTTC.

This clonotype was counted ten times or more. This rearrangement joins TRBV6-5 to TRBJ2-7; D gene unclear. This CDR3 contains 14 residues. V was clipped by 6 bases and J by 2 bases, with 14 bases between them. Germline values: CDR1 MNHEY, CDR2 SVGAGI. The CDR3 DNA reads TGTGCCAGCAGCCTGTCGGCAAAGACCTACGAGCAGTACTTC. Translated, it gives CASSLSAKTYEQYF.

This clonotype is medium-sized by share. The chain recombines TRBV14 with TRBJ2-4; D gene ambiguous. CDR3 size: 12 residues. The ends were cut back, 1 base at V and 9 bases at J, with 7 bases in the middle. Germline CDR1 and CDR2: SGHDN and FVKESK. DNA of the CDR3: TGTGCCAGCAGCCAAGGGGTCGCCATTCAGTACTTC. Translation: CASSQGVAIQYF.

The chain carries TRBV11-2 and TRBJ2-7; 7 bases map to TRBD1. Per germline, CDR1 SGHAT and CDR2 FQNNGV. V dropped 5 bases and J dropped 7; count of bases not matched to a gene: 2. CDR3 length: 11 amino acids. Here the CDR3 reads CASSTGEEQYF. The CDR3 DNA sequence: TGTGCCAGCAGCACAGGGGAGGAGCAGTACTTC.

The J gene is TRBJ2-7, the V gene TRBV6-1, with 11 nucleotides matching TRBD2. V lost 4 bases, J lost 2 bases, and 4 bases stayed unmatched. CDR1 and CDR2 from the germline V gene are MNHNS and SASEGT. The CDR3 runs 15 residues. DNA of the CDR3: TGTGCCAGCAGTGCCGAACTAGCGGGGGCCTACGAGCAGTACTTC. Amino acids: CASSAELAGAYEQYF.

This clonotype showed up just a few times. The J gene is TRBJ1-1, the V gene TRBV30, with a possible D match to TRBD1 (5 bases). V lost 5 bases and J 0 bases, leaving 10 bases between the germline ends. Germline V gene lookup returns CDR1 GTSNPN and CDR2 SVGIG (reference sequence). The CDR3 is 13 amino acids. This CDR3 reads CAWGRGVNTEAFF. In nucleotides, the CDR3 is TGTGCCTGGGGTAGGGGAGTGAACACTGAAGCTTTCTTT.

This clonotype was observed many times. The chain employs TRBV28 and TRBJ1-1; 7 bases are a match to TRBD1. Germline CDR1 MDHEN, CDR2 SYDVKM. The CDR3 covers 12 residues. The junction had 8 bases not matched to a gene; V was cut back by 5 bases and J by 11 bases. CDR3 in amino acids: CASSTQGSSAFF. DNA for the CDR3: TGTGCCAGCAGTACACAGGGGAGTAGCGCTTTCTTT.

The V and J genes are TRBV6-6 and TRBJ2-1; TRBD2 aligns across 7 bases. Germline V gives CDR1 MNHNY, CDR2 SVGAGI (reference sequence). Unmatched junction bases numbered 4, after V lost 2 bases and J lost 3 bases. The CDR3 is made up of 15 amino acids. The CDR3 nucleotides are TGTGCCAGCAGTTACAGCGGGAAGGTCTACAATGAGCAGTTCTTC. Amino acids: CASSYSGKVYNEQFF.

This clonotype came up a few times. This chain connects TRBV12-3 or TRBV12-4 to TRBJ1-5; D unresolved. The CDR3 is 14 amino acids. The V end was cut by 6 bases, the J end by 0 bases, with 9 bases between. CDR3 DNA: TGTGCCAGCAGCTCGGAGTATAGCAATCAGCCCCAGCATTTT. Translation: CASSSEYSNQPQHF.

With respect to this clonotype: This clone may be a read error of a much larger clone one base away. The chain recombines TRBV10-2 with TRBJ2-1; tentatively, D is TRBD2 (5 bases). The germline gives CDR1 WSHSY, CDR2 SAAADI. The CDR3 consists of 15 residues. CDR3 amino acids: CASNESGWQYNEQFF. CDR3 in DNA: TGCGCCAGCAATGAGTCGGGGTGGCAATACAATGAGCAGTTCTTC.

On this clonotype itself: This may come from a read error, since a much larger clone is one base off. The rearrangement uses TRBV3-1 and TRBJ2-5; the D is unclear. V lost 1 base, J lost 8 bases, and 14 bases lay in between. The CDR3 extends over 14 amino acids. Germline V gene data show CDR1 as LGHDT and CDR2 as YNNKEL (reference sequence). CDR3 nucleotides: TGTGCCAGCAGCCAAGGCGGCGGTGCAGACACCCAGTACTTC. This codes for CASSQGGGADTQYF.

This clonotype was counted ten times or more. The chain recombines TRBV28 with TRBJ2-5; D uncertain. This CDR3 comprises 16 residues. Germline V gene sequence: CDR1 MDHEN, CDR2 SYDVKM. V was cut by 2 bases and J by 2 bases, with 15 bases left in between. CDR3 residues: CASSLLGPWGQETQYF. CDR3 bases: TGTGCCAGCAGTTTACTGGGCCCTTGGGGACAAGAGACCCAGTACTTC.

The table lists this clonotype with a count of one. The CDR3 spells CASSGAGGPYTQYF. In DNA form, the CDR3 reads TGTGCCAGCAGTGGTGCGGGAGGGCCGTATACGCAGTATTTT. J is TRBJ2-3 and V is TRBV2, with 9 nucleotides matching TRBD2. CDR1 SNHLY and CDR2 FYNNEI come from the germline V gene. V lost 4 bases to trimming and J lost 7 bases; unmatched junction nucleotides: 6. The CDR3 contains 14 residues.